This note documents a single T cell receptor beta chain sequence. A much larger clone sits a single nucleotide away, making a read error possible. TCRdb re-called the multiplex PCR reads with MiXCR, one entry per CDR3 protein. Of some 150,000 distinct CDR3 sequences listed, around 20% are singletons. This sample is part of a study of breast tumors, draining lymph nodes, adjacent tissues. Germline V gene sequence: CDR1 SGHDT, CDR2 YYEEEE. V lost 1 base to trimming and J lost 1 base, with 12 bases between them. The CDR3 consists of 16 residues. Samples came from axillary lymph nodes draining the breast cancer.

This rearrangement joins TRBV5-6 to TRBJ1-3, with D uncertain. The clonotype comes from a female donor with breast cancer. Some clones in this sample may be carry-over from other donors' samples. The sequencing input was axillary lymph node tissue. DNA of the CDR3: TGTGCCAGCAGCTTGACCGGTCGGCGGTCTGGAAACACCATATATTTT. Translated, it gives CASSLTGRRSGNTIYF.